This is a list of T cell receptor beta chains from one sample in a study of cytomegalovirus exposure and HLA in healthy donors. The assay was immunoSEQ multiplex PCR, and TCRdb's table has in-frame clones only and misses some. The sample lists approximately 200,000 clones, approximately 78% seen once, with around 6.3% in the top ten. Sequenced: PBMCs. These receptors were taken from a woman aged 50 to 65 in good health and CMV-seropositive. CDR3s include the opening cysteine and the closing phenylalanine or tryptophan. The D gene is left open where the match is weak. Size values are once, few and many counts, or a class for expanded clones, and some rows have none.

clone_size	v_call	d_call	j_call	cdr3_nt	cdr3_aa
.	TRBV27	TRBD2	TRBJ2-1	TGTGCCAGCAGTACCTTTGAGCGGGAAACGCAGTTCTTC	CASSTFERETQFF
.	TRBV9	.	TRBJ2-1	TGTGCCAGCAGCCCCTCGGGACTCTCTGAGAGGGATGAGCAGTTCTTC	CASSPSGLSERDEQFF
.	TRBV10-2	TRBD2	TRBJ2-3	TGCGCCAGCAGTGATGTGACTAGCGGGACAGATACGCAGTATTTT	CASSDVTSGTDTQYF
.	TRBV28	.	TRBJ1-1	TGTGCCACCGTAACGAGCAACACTGAAGCTTTCTTT	CATVTSNTEAFF
.	TRBV7-9	TRBD1	TRBJ2-6	TGTGCCAGCGCACGGAGGACAGGGGCTGGGGCCAACGTCCTGACTTTC	CASARRTGAGANVLTF
.	TRBV6-1	.	TRBJ2-4	TGTGCCAGCAGTGAAGACTACATCACAAACATTCAGTACTTC	CASSEDYITNIQYF
.	TRBV6-1	.	TRBJ1-3	TGTGCCAGCGCGGCAGGGCCTGGAAATACCATATATTTT	CASAAGPGNTIYF
.	TRBV5-1	TRBD2	TRBJ2-7	TGCGCCAGCAGCGCGGGGGGGCCAAGGACCGAGCAGTACTTC	CASSAGGPRTEQYF
.	TRBV7-9	TRBD1	TRBJ1-2	TGTGCCAGCAGCTTATATGGGGCAGGGGGCAGACATGGCTACACCTTC	CASSLYGAGGRHGYTF
.	TRBV2	.	TRBJ2-5	TGTGCCAGCAGCCCTAGCTACCGAGAGACCCAGTACTTC	CASSPSYRETQYF
.	TRBV21-1	.	TRBJ1-2	TGTGCCACCCAGGGGGTTTCTGGCTACACCTTC	CATQGVSGYTF
.	TRBV7-9	.	TRBJ1-2	TGTGCCAGCAGCCCATTTATCAGGAACTATGGCTACACCTTC	CASSPFIRNYGYTF
.	TRBV7-2	TRBD2	TRBJ2-5	TGTGCCAGCAGCCTTCCCGGGGGCGGGGGGGGCCAAGAGACCCAGTACTTC	CASSLPGGGGGQETQYF
.	TRBV28	.	TRBJ1-2	TGTGCCAGCAGTCTCGACAGTGTGAGAGGCTACACCTTC	CASSLDSVRGYTF
.	TRBV10-3	.	TRBJ1-3	TGTGCCATCAGTGATACAGGGATCGCTGGAAACACCATATATTTT	CAISDTGIAGNTIYF
.	TRBV7-9	.	TRBJ2-3	TGTGCCAGCAGGGATGGGGACTCAGATACGCAGTATTTT	CASRDGDSDTQYF
few	TRBV5-1	TRBD1	TRBJ2-3	TGCGCCAGCAGCACAGGGGACACAGATACGCAGTATTTT	CASSTGDTDTQYF
.	TRBV28	TRBD2	TRBJ2-3	TGTGCCAGCACCCCGGGACTAGCGGAATCAGATACGCAGTATTTT	CASTPGLAESDTQYF
.	TRBV18	TRBD1	TRBJ2-7	TGTGCCAGCTCACCACCCATGGGACAGGGATTCGAGCAGTACTTC	CASSPPMGQGFEQYF
.	TRBV5-8	TRBD1	TRBJ2-5	TGTGCCAGCAGTTACGGAGACGGGACAGGGGTCGCTGGGGAGTACTTC	CASSYGDGTGVAGEYF
.	TRBV5-8	TRBD1	TRBJ1-3	TGTGCCAGCAGCTCTGGGACAGGGAACTCTGGAAACACCATATATTTT	CASSSGTGNSGNTIYF
.	TRBV7-9	TRBD1	TRBJ1-2	TGTTCCAGCAGCTTAGGACAGGGGGATGGCTACACCTTC	CSSSLGQGDGYTF
few	TRBV18	.	TRBJ2-5	TGTGCCAGCTCACCATTACAGGGTCAGCAAGAGACCCAGTACTTC	CASSPLQGQQETQYF
.	TRBV30	.	TRBJ2-2	TGTGCCTGGAGTGCGGGGTCAGACACCGGGGAGCTGTTTTTT	CAWSAGSDTGELFF
.	TRBV6-4	.	TRBJ1-2	TGTGCCAGCAGTGTTTCGAACCTCGGGGGAGGCTACACCTTC	CASSVSNLGGGYTF
few	TRBV5-1	.	TRBJ1-5	TGCGCCAGCAGCTTGGAGGGGAACAATCAGCCCCAGCATTTT	CASSLEGNNQPQHF
.	TRBV5-6	.	TRBJ1-6	TGTGCCAGCAGCTTGGGGCCGGCCAGGTTGGGTTCACCCCTCCACTTT	CASSLGPARLGSPLHF
.	TRBV4-1	TRBD1	TRBJ2-5	TGCGCCAGCAGCCAACCGACAGGGGTGGGGACCCAGTACTTC	CASSQPTGVGTQYF
once	TRBV16	TRBD1	TRBJ1-2	TGTGCCAGCAGCCCTCCGGGACAGGGCAACTTTAACTATGGCTACACCTTC	CASSPPGQGNFNYGYTF
.	TRBV27	TRBD2	TRBJ2-1	TGTGCCAGCAGTTTAACTAGCGGGGACTACAATGAGCAGTTCTTC	CASSLTSGDYNEQFF
.	TRBV7-2	TRBD1	TRBJ1-5	TGTGCCAGCAGCCTCAGGGGGTGGGAGCAGCCCCAGCATTTT	CASSLRGWEQPQHF
few	TRBV19	TRBD1	TRBJ2-7	TGTGCCAGTAGTATCAGGGGGCGACCGGGGGAGCAGTACTTC	CASSIRGRPGEQYF
few	TRBV7-7	.	TRBJ2-1	TGTGCTAGCAGCTTAGTACCGGGTTTTCACAATGAGCAGTTCTTC	CASSLVPGFHNEQFF
.	TRBV4-3	.	TRBJ2-2	TGCGCCAGCAGCCAAGACCGGACAGTAGCCGACACCGGGGAGCTGTTTTTT	CASSQDRTVADTGELFF
.	TRBV30	.	TRBJ2-7	TGTGCCTGGAGCGCCGAGGGGGCCTACGAGCAGTACTTC	CAWSAEGAYEQYF
.	TRBV5-8	TRBD2	TRBJ2-5	TGTGCCAGCAGCCCCGGACTAGCGGGAGAAGAGACCCAGTACTTC	CASSPGLAGEETQYF
.	TRBV4-3	TRBD1	TRBJ2-5	TGCGCCAGCAGCTCAAACAGGGGTCAGACCCAGTACTTC	CASSSNRGQTQYF
once	TRBV28	.	TRBJ2-7	TGTGCCAGCAGTCGCCCGGGGTCAGGGGAATACGAGCAGTACTTC	CASSRPGSGEYEQYF
.	TRBV19	.	TRBJ1-4	TGTGCCAGCCGCCAGGTGGCAACTAATGAAAAACTGTTTTTT	CASRQVATNEKLFF
.	TRBV10-3	.	TRBJ2-3	TGTGCCATCAGGATCGGACAGAATACAGATACGCAGTATTTT	CAIRIGQNTDTQYF
.	TRBV9	.	TRBJ2-1	TGTGCCAGCAGCGTACAAAGGGGGGAGCAGTTCTTC	CASSVQRGEQFF
.	TRBV14	TRBD1	TRBJ1-2	TGTGCCAGCAGCCACACGGGACAGGCCTCTCCCACCTTC	CASSHTGQASPTF
once	TRBV6-6	.	TRBJ2-3	TGTGCCAGCAGTTACGGGCAGGGGAGTGCAGATACGCAGTATTTT	CASSYGQGSADTQYF
.	TRBV7-2	TRBD1	TRBJ1-2	TGTGCCAGCAGCTTAGTCCCCGGGACAGGGGGCTATGGCTACACCTTC	CASSLVPGTGGYGYTF
.	TRBV19	TRBD1	TRBJ1-5	TGTGCCAGTAGTGCGGACAGGGGAAGTAATCAGCCCCAGCATTTT	CASSADRGSNQPQHF
.	TRBV5-4	TRBD1	TRBJ2-7	TGTGCCAGCAGCTTGGAAGGGACAGTTCAAAGCTACGAGCAGTACTTC	CASSLEGTVQSYEQYF
.	TRBV27	TRBD2	TRBJ2-3	TGTGCCAGCAGTTTTCTAGCGGGAAACACAGATACGCAGTATTTT	CASSFLAGNTDTQYF
once	TRBV2	TRBD2	TRBJ2-4	TGTGCCAGCAGTGAAGCGCGTAGCGGGTCTGACTACTTC	CASSEARSGSDYF
.	TRBV7-9	.	TRBJ1-4	TGTGCCAGCAGTTTAACGGGGTATCCTAATGAAAAACTGTTTTTT	CASSLTGYPNEKLFF
once	TRBV15	.	TRBJ1-2	TGTGCCACCAGCAGGAGCCGTACAGGGCACTATGGCTACACCTTC	CATSRSRTGHYGYTF
few	TRBV7-9	TRBD1	TRBJ1-2	TGTGCCAGCAGCTTTGCAGGGGGCAACTATGGCTACACCTTC	CASSFAGGNYGYTF
.	TRBV9	.	TRBJ2-1	TGTGCCAGCAGCGGGAGAGGCTCCTACAATGAGCAGTTCTTC	CASSGRGSYNEQFF
.	TRBV9	TRBD2	TRBJ2-3	TGTGCCAGCAGCTACTCCGGGACTAGCGGGGGGGGAGATACGCAGTATTTT	CASSYSGTSGGGDTQYF
.	TRBV9	.	TRBJ2-2	TGTGCCAGCAGCGTAGGGGGGCCGTTCGTCTCCGGGGAGCTGTTTTTT	CASSVGGPFVSGELFF